The 21 T cell receptor beta chains below come from one sample, sequenced in a study of cytomegalovirus exposure and HLA in healthy donors (dated by TCRdb to 2016 to 2017). Library generation was performed with the immunoSEQ multiplex PCR assay. A mixture of 60 forward primers for TCR Vbeta segments and 13 reverse primers for TCR Jbeta segments was used in the multiplex PCR. Drawn from immuneACCESS, this table holds only the in-frame rearrangements with V and J called that TCRdb kept. Clones are partly lost; checked studies trace under half to an unresolved V gene and leave the rest unexplained. The sample records some 180,000 clones, 70% to 90% of which are singletons. The ten largest clones add up to about 2.3% of the sample. The sequenced sample consisted of PBMCs. All receptors derive from a woman aged 45 to 65 in good health and CMV-seronegative.

As to this clone: Being one base from a much bigger clone, this may be a read error. The V gene is TRBV7-6, the J gene TRBJ2-1, with 9 bases identical to TRBD2. Germline values: CDR1 SGHVS, CDR2 FNYEAQ. The V gene end was trimmed by 5 bases and the J gene end by 0 bases; junction bases not matched to a gene: 5. The CDR3 runs 16 residues. CDR3 coding DNA: TGTGCCAGCAGCCATGATAGCGGGAGCTCCTACAATGAGCAGTTCTTC. Protein: CASSHDSGSSYNEQFF.

Worth noting for this clone: The germline gene is not matched at one end of the junction; a read error may be the cause. This same CDR3 is encoded by further DNA sequences in the sample. The chain links TRBV2 to TRBJ2-3; 10 bases line up with TRBD2. Germline lookup yields CDR1 SNHLY and CDR2 FYNNEI. The CDR3 length is 15 residues. CDR3 residues: CASSALAGGTATQYF. The DNA for the CDR3 is TGTGCCAGCAGCGCTTTAGCGGGAGGCACAGCTACGCAGTATTTT.

The chain has TRBV6-1 and TRBJ1-2, with a weak D call TRBD1 (5 bases). The CDR3 is 15 amino acids. V shed 3 bases and J shed 0 bases, with 11 bases lying between them. The germline CDR1 and CDR2 sequences are MNHNS and SASEGT. The CDR3 region is CASSDPRVSNYGYTF. CDR3 DNA sequence: TGTGCCAGCAGTGACCCCAGGGTTTCTAACTATGGCTACACCTTC.

The J gene is TRBJ1-1, the V gene TRBV29-1; D not resolved. The germline gives CDR1 SQVTM, CDR2 ANQGSEA. The CDR3 runs to 12 residues. V was clipped by 4 bases and J by 1 base, with 7 bases between them. The chain's CDR3 is CSVASWNTEAFF. The CDR3 DNA sequence: TGCAGCGTTGCCTCTTGGAACACTGAAGCTTTCTTT.

The V call is TRBV7-9, the J call TRBJ2-3; no reliable D call. V was clipped by 5 bases and J by 1 base, with 19 bases between them. Germline V gene sequence: CDR1 SEHNR, CDR2 FQNEAQ (reference sequence). CDR3 size: 17 residues. CDR3 bases: TGTGCCAGCAGCCCCAGTAAAGAAGTAGCCGGCACAGATACGCAGTATTTT. This gives the protein CASSPSKEVAGTDTQYF.

The V gene is TRBV7-9, the J gene TRBJ2-5, with unresolved D. This CDR3 contains 12 residues. Per the germline V gene, CDR1 is SEHNR and CDR2 is FQNEAQ (reference sequence). The ends were cut back, 5 bases at V and 1 base at J, with 5 bases in the middle. DNA of the CDR3: TGTGCCAGCAGCCCACTCCAAGAGACCCAGTACTTC. Translation gives CASSPLQETQYF.

The chain is built from TRBV9 and TRBJ2-3; no reliable D call. The V end was cut by 1 base, the J end by 1 base, with 7 bases between. The germline CDR1 and CDR2 sequences are SGDLS and YYNGEE. CDR3 length: 14 residues. CDR3 DNA sequence: TGTGCCAGCAGCGTATCGCGCGGCACAGATACGCAGTATTTT. It specifies CASSVSRGTDTQYF.

The gene calls are TRBV28 and TRBJ1-1; D is unclear. V dropped 6 bases and J dropped 6 bases, with 17 bases sitting between them. The CDR3 length is 14 residues. The germline CDR1 and CDR2 sequences are MDHEN and SYDVKM. The CDR3 bases are TGTGCCAGCAGCCGGACTAAGCCTGTCGCTGAAGCTTTCTTT. Encoded protein: CASSRTKPVAEAFF.

The CDR3 is CAWLGGGGYTF. CDR3 in DNA: TGTGCCTGGCTGGGGGGGGGCGGCTACACCTTC. The J gene is TRBJ1-2, the V gene TRBV30, with D perhaps matching TRBD1 (6 bases). Trimming stripped 5 bases from V and 8 bases from J, with 12 bases between. The length of the CDR3 is 11 residues. Germline V lookup: CDR1 GTSNPN, CDR2 SVGIG (reference sequence).

This sequence joins TRBV19 and TRBJ1-1, with TRBD1 identical over 9 bases. The length of the CDR3 is 18 residues. Germline loops: CDR1 LNHDA, CDR2 SQIVND (reference sequence). The J segment lost 1 base and the V segment lost 1 base, leaving 10 bases of the junction unmatched. CDR3 sequence (DNA): TGTGCCAGTAGTATAGCCCTTGGCGGACAGGGGCAGAACACTGAAGCTTTCTTT. Its protein product is CASSIALGGQGQNTEAFF.

The gene calls are TRBV5-1 and TRBJ2-3, with 12 bases matching TRBD1. Germline CDR1 SGHRS, CDR2 YFSETQ. There are 17 residues in the CDR3. Trimming removed 5 bases from V and 1 base from J; junction bases left unmatched: 8. The CDR3 coding sequence is TGCGCCAGCAGAAAGGGACAGGGGGCTTCCCGCACAGATACGCAGTATTTT. The encoded protein is CASRKGQGASRTDTQYF.

The rearrangement uses TRBV7-9 and TRBJ2-7, with unresolved D. The CDR3 extends over 14 amino acids. The germline CDR1 and CDR2 sequences are SEHNR and FQNEAQ (reference sequence). Between the trimmed V and J ends, which lost 2 bases and 5 bases, there was a span of 13 bases. Here the CDR3 DNA reads TGTGCCAGCAGCTTAATCGGCAGGTCGGACGAGCAGTACTTC. Its protein is CASSLIGRSDEQYF.

The chain's CDR3 is CASSPGLAGEQFF. In DNA, the CDR3 is TGTGCCAGCAGCCCGGGACTAGCGGGAGAACAGTTCTTC. V and J are TRBV7-9 and TRBJ2-1; 14 nucleotides agree with TRBD2. V dropped 5 bases and J dropped 13; count of bases not matched to a gene: 4. The length of the CDR3 is 13 residues. Germline V CDR1 and CDR2: SEHNR, FQNEAQ (reference sequence).

This chain links TRBV28 with TRBJ1-5; 7 bases fit TRBD1. This CDR3 region has 15 residues. Germline CDR1 MDHEN, CDR2 SYDVKM. V lost 3 bases to trimming and J lost 1 base; unmatched junction nucleotides: 3. This CDR3 is CASSFLQGSNQPQHF. CDR3 nucleotides: TGTGCCAGCAGTTTCCTACAGGGGAGCAATCAGCCCCAGCATTTT. Full variable domain (remainder filled in from reference TRBV28 and TRBJ1-5): DVKVTQSSRYLVKRTGEKVFLECVQDMDHENMFWYRQDPGLGLRLIYFSYDVKMKEKGDIPEGYSVSREKKERFSLILESASTNQTSMYLCASSFLQGSNQPQHFGDGTRLSIL.

Concerning this clone: The sample has other DNA sequences that encode this CDR3 too. The V call is TRBV28, the J call TRBJ2-7; tentatively, D is TRBD2 (5 bases). This CDR3 is built from 12 residues. V was shortened by 8 bases and J by 1 base, with 9 bases between the two germline ends. Looked up from germline, CDR1 is MDHEN and CDR2 is SYDVKM. The CDR3 DNA follows: TGTGCCAGCCGGGAAGGGTCCTACGAGCAGTACTTC. Protein sequence: CASREGSYEQYF.

The chain uses TRBV19 and TRBJ2-6, with TRBD1 as a possible D gene (5 bases). Trimming shortened V by 11 bases and J by 0 bases, and 17 bases separated the two germline ends. The CDR3 totals 16 residues. In germline, CDR1 is LNHDA, CDR2 SQIVND (reference sequence). For the CDR3, the DNA is TGTGCCGATACGAGACAGAGTCTCTCTGGGGCCAACGTCCTGACTTTC. Protein product: CADTRQSLSGANVLTF.

The rearrangement joins TRBV7-2 to TRBJ2-7; a weak D match, TRBD2 (7 bases). The CDR3 consists of 15 residues. V lost 5 bases to trimming and J lost 0 bases, with 14 bases between them. Per germline, CDR1 SGHTA and CDR2 FQGNSA. In DNA form, the CDR3 reads TGTGCCAGCAGCCTAGGGGGGGTGAGCTCCTACGAGCAGTACTTC. The encoded protein is CASSLGGVSSYEQYF.

This chain uses TRBV11-3 with TRBJ1-1; D is unclear. Trimming left V 0 bases short and J 1 base short, with 3 bases between. The CDR3 runs 13 residues. Per the germline V gene, CDR1 is SGHNT and CDR2 is YENEEA. CDR3 protein: CASSLDGNTEAFF. In nucleotides, the CDR3 is TGTGCCAGCAGCTTAGACGGGAACACTGAAGCTTTCTTT.

This clone was seen a handful of times. The chain recombines TRBV4-1 with TRBJ1-1; 7 positions agree with TRBD1. CDR1 is MGHRA and CDR2 is YSYEKL in the germline V gene. Losses at the gene ends were 0 bases for V and 3 bases for J; bases not matched to a gene: 1. The CDR3 is 14 amino acids. The CDR3 protein is CASSQEQGYTEAFF. The CDR3 DNA reads as TGCGCCAGCAGCCAAGAACAGGGGTACACTGAAGCTTTCTTT.

The chain uses TRBV5-1 and TRBJ2-3; TRBD2 aligns across 13 bases. CDR3 length: 20 amino acids. The germline V gene has CDR1 SGHRS and CDR2 YFSETQ. V lost 0 bases and J lost 2; bases outside the gene matches: 12. CDR3 loop: CASSLASGTSGKYSTDTQYF. In DNA, the CDR3 is TGCGCCAGCAGCTTGGCCTCCGGGACTAGCGGGAAATACTCCACAGATACGCAGTATTTT.

The CDR3 DNA follows: TGTGCCATCAGGGACAGGGAATTCTCTGGAAACACCATATATTTT. It encodes CAIRDREFSGNTIYF. J is TRBJ1-3 and V is TRBV10-3; 8 nucleotides match TRBD1. Looked up from germline, CDR1 is ENHRY and CDR2 is SYGVKD. This CDR3 has 15 amino acids. V lost 6 bases, J lost 0 bases, and 4 bases stayed unmatched.